This T cell receptor beta chain was documented in a study of cytomegalovirus exposure and HLA in healthy donors (dated by TCRdb to 2016 to 2017). About the study as a whole: According to a later analysis, one platform produced both the roughly 120 validation repertoires and the approximately 660 repertoires of the first cohort. Along with the roughly 610-subject first cohort, a separate validation cohort of over a hundred different subjects was used. To predict cytomegalovirus infection status, the study combined high-throughput TCR immunosequencing, statistical association of individual TCRs with disease status, and machine learning. The study was designed to test whether signatures of past pathogen exposure could be identified by cataloging public T cell receptors.

The donors belonged to the validation cohort of about 120 subjects, which was separate from the roughly 700-subject first cohort. This clone was picked up a small number of times. Its antigen remains undetermined. No base quality values were provided; no much bigger clone lies one nucleotide off. Library creation used the immunoSEQ multiplex PCR assay. Concerning the study's data processing: A statistical classification framework was built to diagnose cytomegalovirus status from the catalog of TCR beta chain sequences. TCRdb took this table from immuneACCESS and kept in-frame rearrangements with V and J called. Such tables lack part of the clones; where checked against another copy, unresolved V genes explain under half of the gap, and the rest is unexplained. That table furnishes V, J and clone size, whereas the DNA furnished D and trimming. The sample profile shows 130,000 to 150,000 clones; 85% to 90% of them were found once. The biggest ten clones account for around 9% of the sample.

Overall results and qualifications from the work: The authors suggested that the approach could potentially be generalized to other disease states and immunological phenotypes. The study gave a list of 150 to 200 TCR beta chains associated with cytomegalovirus. Most TCR sequences were seen in very few donors, while some public TCRs were found in many individuals. In a later analysis, TCRs clustered in the first cohort were found to also tend to co-occur in the 130 or so validation repertoires, with 85% to 95% of cluster scores above 0. In vitro tests confirmed that a few of the cytomegalovirus-associated TCR beta chains recognize cytomegalovirus antigens. The validation cohort had no HLA typing available for a later analysis, so co-occurrence within that cohort was assessed over all 120 or so repertoires. Cytomegalovirus status was reported to be diagnosed by the classifier with high specificity and sensitivity in both the original and validation cohorts.

The V end gives up 3 bases and the J end 4 bases, leaving 9 bases in the junction not matched to a gene. The CDR3 goes from the cysteine to the phenylalanine over 16 residues. Just the 48-base CDR3 DNA is kept, in frame starting at base 1. From the germline V gene, CDR1 is ENHRY and CDR2 is SYGVKD. The source of this sequence is a woman younger than 30 in good health and CMV-seropositive. The sequence is built from TRBV10-3 and TRBJ1-5; 7 central nucleotides agree with TRBD1. Sequenced sample: PBMCs. The CDR3 is CAISDGRGIGNQPQHF. The DNA sequence is as follows: TGTGCCATCAGTGATGGCAGGGGGATTGGGAATCAGCCCCAGCATTTT.